The entry below describes one TCR beta chain. This sample is part of a study of blood T cell repertoires in COVID-19. TCRdb's copy holds only in-frame clones and misses some; the assay was immunoSEQ multiplex PCR. The table has roughly 200,000 clones, just over 85% seen once. Trimming stripped 6 bases from V and 7 bases from J, with 19 bases between. Per the germline V gene, CDR1 is KGHSH and CDR2 is LQKENI. This CDR3 spans 15 amino acids. The sequenced material came from PBMCs or T cells enriched from blood (not recorded which). The chain links TRBV18 to TRBJ2-1, with a weak D call TRBD2 (6 bases). The clonotype was recovered from a woman aged 40-49 years with acute COVID-19. The CDR3, as DNA: TGTGCCAGCTCCCCCGGGGGTAACCAAAGGAATGAGCAGTTCTTC. Protein sequence: CASSPGGNQRNEQFF.